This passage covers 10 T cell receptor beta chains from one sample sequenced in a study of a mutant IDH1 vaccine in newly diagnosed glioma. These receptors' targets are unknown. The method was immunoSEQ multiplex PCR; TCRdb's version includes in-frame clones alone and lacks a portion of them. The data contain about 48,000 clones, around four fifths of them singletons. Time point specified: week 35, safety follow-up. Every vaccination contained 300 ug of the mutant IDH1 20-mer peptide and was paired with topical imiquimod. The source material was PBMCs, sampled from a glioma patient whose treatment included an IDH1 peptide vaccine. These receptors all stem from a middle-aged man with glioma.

CDR3 protein: CASSDPDKYEQYF. For the CDR3, the DNA is TGTGCCAGCAGTGACCCGGACAAGTACGAGCAGTACTTC. V and J are TRBV6-6 and TRBJ2-7, with D perhaps matching TRBD1 (5 bases). Trimming left V 5 bases short and J 4 bases short, with 12 bases between. The CDR3 contains 13 residues. Germline CDR1 reads MNHNY; CDR2 reads SVGAGI (reference sequence).

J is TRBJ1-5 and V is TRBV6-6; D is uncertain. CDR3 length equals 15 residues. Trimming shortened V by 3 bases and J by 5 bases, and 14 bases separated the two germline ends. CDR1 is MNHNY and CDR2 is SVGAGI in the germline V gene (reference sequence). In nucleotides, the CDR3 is TGTGCCAGCAGTTATCCTCCCCGGACTCATCAGCCCCAGCATTTT. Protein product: CASSYPPRTHQPQHF.

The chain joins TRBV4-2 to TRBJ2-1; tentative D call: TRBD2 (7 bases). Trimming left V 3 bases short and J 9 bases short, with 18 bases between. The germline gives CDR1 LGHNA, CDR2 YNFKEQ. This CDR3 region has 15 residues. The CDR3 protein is CASSQAGGGPSEQFF. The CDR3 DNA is TGTGCCAGCAGCCAGGCGGGCGGGGGCCCCAGTGAGCAGTTCTTC.

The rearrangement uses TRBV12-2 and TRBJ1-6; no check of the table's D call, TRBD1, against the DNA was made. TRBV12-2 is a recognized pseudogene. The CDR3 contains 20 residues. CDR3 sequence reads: CASHEGVGKGQGAYNSPLHF. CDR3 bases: TGTGCAAGTCACGAGGGGGTCGGGAAGGGACAGGGGGCCTATAATTCACCCCTCCACTTT.

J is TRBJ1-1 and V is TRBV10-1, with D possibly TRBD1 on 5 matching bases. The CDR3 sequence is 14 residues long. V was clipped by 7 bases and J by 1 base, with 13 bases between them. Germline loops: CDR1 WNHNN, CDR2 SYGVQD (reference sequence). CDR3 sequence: CASTRGGPNTEAFF. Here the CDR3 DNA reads TGCGCCAGCACCCGGGGCGGACCGAACACTGAAGCTTTCTTT.

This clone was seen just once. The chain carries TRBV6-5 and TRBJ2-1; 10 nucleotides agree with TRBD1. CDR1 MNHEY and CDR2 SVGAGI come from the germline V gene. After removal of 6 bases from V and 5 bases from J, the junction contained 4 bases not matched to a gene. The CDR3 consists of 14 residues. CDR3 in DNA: TGTGCCAGCAGCGCAGGGACAGGGGACAATGAGCAGTTCTTC. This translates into CASSAGTGDNEQFF.

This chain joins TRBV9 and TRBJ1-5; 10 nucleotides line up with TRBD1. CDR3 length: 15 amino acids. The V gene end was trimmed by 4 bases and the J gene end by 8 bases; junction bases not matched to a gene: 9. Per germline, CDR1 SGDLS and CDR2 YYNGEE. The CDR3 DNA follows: TGTGCCAGCAGCCCCTCCGGACAGGGGGGGAAGCCCCAGCATTTT. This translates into CASSPSGQGGKPQHF.

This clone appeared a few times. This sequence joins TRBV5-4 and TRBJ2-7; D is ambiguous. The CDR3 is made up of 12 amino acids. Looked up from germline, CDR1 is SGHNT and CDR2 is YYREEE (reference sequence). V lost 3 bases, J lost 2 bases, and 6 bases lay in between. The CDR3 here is CASSWDTYEQYF. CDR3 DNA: TGTGCCAGCAGCTGGGATACCTACGAGCAGTACTTC.

The CDR3 sequence is CASSEGMNTEAFF. The CDR3 DNA reads TGTGCCAGCTCAGAGGGGATGAACACTGAAGCTTTCTTT. The chain recombines TRBV18 with TRBJ1-1; possibly TRBD1 for D (5 bases). The CDR3 loop spans 13 amino acids. The germline V and J ends were trimmed by 5 bases and 0 bases, with 7 bases remaining between them. Germline CDR1 is KGHSH and CDR2 is LQKENI.

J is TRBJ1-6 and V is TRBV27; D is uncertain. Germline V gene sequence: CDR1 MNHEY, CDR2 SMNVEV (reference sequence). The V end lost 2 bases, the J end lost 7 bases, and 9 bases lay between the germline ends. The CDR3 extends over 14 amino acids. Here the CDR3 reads CASSLRENNSPLHF. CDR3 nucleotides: TGTGCCAGCAGTTTAAGGGAGAACAATTCACCCCTCCACTTT.